This T cell receptor beta chain emerged from a study of blood T cell repertoires in COVID-19. Study as a whole: PBMCs, B-cell-depleted T cells, or T cells provided the cDNA or gDNA that made up the material.

Measured with immunoSEQ multiplex PCR; TCRdb has only the in-frame clones, and not every one. The sample has about 57,000 clones, about 90% seen once. The Seattle patients, enrolled during active infection, were followed longitudinally. This sequence was found in an elderly woman with COVID-19, enrolled during active disease. Sequenced input: peripheral blood.

For the CDR3, the DNA is TGTGCCAGCAGCTTCTTGGGGGGACCAGATACGCAGTATTTT. This encodes CASSFLGGPDTQYF. The rearrangement joins TRBV5-4 to TRBJ2-3; D is perhaps TRBD2 (6 bases). The V end lost 2 bases, the J end lost 4 bases, and 11 bases lay between the germline ends. CDR3 length: 14 amino acids. The germline gives CDR1 SGHNT, CDR2 YYREEE (reference sequence).